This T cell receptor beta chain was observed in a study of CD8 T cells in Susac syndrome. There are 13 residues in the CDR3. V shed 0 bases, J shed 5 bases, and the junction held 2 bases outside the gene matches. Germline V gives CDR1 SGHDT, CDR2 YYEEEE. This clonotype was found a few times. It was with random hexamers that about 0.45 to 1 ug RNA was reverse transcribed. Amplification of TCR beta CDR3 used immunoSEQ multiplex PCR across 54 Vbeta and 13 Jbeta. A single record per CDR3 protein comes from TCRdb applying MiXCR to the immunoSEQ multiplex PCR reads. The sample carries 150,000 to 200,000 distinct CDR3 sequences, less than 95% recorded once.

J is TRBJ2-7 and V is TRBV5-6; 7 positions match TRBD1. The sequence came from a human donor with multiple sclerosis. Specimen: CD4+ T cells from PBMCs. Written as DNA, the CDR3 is TGTGCCAGCAGCTTGGACAGGGGCCACGAGCAGTACTTC. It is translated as CASSLDRGHEQYF.